The entry below describes one TCR beta chain. Trimming took 4 bases from V and 4 from J; bases not matched to a gene: 11. Germline V CDR1 and CDR2: LGHDT, YNNKEL (reference sequence). CDR3 size: 17 residues. Assay: immunoSEQ multiplex PCR; the TCRdb copy retains only in-frame clones and omits some. The data hold 180,000 or so clones, with more than 85% observed a single time. This record comes from a study of T cell responses to AZD1222 COVID-19 vaccine. The chain links TRBV3-1 (or the pseudogene TRBV3-2) to TRBJ2-1; 9 nucleotides align to TRBD1. The TCR comes from an adult who received the AZD1222 COVID-19 vaccine. The source material was peripheral blood, sampled 28 days after the second AZD1222 dose. The CDR3 sequence is CASSLLLDRGNYNEQFF. In nucleotides, the CDR3 is TGTGCCAGCAGCCTCCTCCTGGACAGGGGAAATTACAATGAGCAGTTCTTC.